The sequence of this TCR beta chain was determined in a study of CD8+ T cells in alopecia areata. Turning to the study itself: Each of the treated patients was given oral tofacitinib, 5 to 10 mg twice daily, for moderate-to-severe alopecia areata. The share of scalp area affected provided the severity score for treated patients. Study-wide results and caveats: Scalp clonality and expanded CD8+ clones among the top 100 were significantly decreased by tofacitinib.

In germline, CDR1 is SGDLS, CDR2 YYNGEE. This CDR3 comprises 15 residues. V shed 3 bases and J shed 5 bases, with 17 bases lying between them. The sequencing template was cDNA reverse transcribed from extracted RNA. Clones were read by immunoSEQ multiplex PCR, and TCRdb kept only the in-frame ones, dropping some. The sample includes some 99,000 clones, about 64% seen only once; the top ten take roughly a sixth. On this clone: The antigen remains undetermined.

As to treatment: oral pan-JAK inhibitor, 5-10 mg twice daily. Lesional scalp tissue (obtained by punch biopsy) and peripheral blood were collected from alopecia areata patients. This chain joins TRBV9 and TRBJ2-5; D is tentatively TRBD1 or TRBD2 (5 bases each). Sequencing was performed on CD8+ T cells sorted from blood, taken at week 4, from a patient treated with tofacitinib. This receptor was obtained from a human donor with alopecia areata. The CDR3 coding sequence is TGTGCCAGCAGCGCCTCCGGGACGCCCCAGGAGACCCAGTACTTC. This gives the protein CASSASGTPQETQYF.